This T cell receptor (beta chain) was captured in a study of blood T cell repertoires in COVID-19. Looking at the study overall: There were acute and convalescent COVID-19 samples, and they came from the United States, Italy and Spain. PBMCs, B-cell-depleted T cells, or T cells provided the cDNA or gDNA that made up the material.

Under the authors' procedure: Nucleated cell counts were estimated from reference gene primer amplification. Clones were sequenced by immunoSEQ multiplex PCR, and TCRdb holds only the in-frame ones, with some missing. The V and J calls and clone size come from that table; D and trimming were worked out from the DNA. The table has approximately 170,000 clones, approximately 90% seen once. CDR3 length equals 13 residues. V was clipped by 5 bases and J by 3 bases, with 9 bases between them. Germline V lookup: CDR1 SGHTA, CDR2 FQGNSA. This receptor was identified in a man aged 30 to 39 with acute or convalescent COVID-19. This rearrangement joins TRBV7-2 to TRBJ2-3; D unresolved. Material: peripheral blood. The CDR3 DNA is TGTGCCAGCAGCCCCCAAATGACAGATACGCAGTATTTT. Residues: CASSPQMTDTQYF.